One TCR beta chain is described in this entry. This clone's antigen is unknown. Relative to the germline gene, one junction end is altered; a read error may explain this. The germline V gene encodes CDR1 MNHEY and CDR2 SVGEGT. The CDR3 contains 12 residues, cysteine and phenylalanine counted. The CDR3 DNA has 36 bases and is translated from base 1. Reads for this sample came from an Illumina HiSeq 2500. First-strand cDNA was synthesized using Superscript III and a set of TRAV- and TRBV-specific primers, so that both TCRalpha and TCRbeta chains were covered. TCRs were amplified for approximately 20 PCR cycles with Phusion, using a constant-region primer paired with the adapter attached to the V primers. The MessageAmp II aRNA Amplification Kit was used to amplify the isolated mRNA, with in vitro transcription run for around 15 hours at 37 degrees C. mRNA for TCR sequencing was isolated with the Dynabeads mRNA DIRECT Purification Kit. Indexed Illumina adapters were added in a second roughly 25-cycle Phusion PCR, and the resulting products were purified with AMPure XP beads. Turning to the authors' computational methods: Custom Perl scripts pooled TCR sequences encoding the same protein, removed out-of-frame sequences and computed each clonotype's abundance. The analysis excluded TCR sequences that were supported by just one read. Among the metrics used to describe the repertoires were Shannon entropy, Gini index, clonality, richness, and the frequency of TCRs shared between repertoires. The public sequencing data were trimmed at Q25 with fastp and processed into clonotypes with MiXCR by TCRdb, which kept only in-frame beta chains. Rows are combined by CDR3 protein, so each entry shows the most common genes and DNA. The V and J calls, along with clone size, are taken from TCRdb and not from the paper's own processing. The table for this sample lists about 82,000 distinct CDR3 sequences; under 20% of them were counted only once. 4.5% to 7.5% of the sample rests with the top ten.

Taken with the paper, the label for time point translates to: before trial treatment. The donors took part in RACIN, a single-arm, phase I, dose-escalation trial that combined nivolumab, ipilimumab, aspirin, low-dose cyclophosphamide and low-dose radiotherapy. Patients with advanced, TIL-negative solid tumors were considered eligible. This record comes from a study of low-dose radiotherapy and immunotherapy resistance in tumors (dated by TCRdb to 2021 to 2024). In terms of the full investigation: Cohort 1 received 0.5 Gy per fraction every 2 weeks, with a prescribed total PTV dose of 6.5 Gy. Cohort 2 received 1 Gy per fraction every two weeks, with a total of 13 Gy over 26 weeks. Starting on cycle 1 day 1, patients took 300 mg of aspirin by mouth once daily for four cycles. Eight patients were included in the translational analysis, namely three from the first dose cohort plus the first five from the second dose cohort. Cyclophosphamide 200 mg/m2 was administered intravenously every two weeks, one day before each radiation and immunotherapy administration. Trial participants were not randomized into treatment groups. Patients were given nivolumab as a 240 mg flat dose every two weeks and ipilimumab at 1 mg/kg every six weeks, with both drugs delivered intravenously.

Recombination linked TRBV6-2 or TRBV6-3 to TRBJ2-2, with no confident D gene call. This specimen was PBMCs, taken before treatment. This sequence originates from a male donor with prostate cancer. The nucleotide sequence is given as TGTGCCGGCAGAGAGAACACCGGGGAGCTGTTTTTT. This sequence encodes CAGRENTGELFF.